This entry describes one T cell receptor (beta chain). The antigen is unknown. Sequencing was performed with immunoSEQ multiplex PCR; in TCRdb, only in-frame clones are kept and a portion is missing. The data hold about 310,000 clones, with about 80% observed a single time. This record comes from a study of cytotoxic CD8 clonotypes in ibrutinib-treated CLL. Study at large: Results showed approximately 25 partial and 2 complete responses; following median approximately 69 months, approximately 15 remained remitted, about 12 advanced. Findings and limits, study-wide: Public clonotypes proved infrequent, and on treatment they shrank or remained steady. Sample timing was unmatched between remission and later-progressing patients; lymph nodes unstudied.

The trim removed 3 bases at V and 3 bases at J, leaving 5 bases unmatched. The CDR3 runs to 15 residues. The germline V gene has CDR1 KGHSH and CDR2 LQKENI. Approximately 2 micrograms of genomic DNA from cryopreserved PBMCs went into TCR beta libraries. This sample comprised PBMCs, obtained before ibrutinib treatment. The genes are TRBV18 and TRBJ1-2; TRBD1 matches 9 bases. The TCR sequence derives from a human donor with chronic lymphocytic leukemia. The CDR3 DNA follows: TGTGCCAGCTCACCCGACAGGGGGTTTTACTATGGCTACACCTTC. Translated: CASSPDRGFYYGYTF.